This TCR beta chain stems from a study of blood T cell repertoires in COVID-19. V was shortened by 3 bases and J by 4 bases, with 7 bases between the two germline ends. The CDR3 is made up of 12 amino acids. CDR1 and CDR2 from the germline V gene are SGDLS and YYNGEE. Repertoires were generated with immunoSEQ multiplex PCR, while TCRdb's copy carries only in-frame clones and drops some. The table lists hundreds of thousands of clones, approximately 86% of them singletons. The chain uses TRBV9 and TRBJ1-2; D ambiguous. This receptor was taken from a woman of 80 years or more with acute or convalescent COVID-19. Material: peripheral blood. In nucleotides, the CDR3 is TGTGCCAGCAGCGCCCTCTCCTATGGCTACACCTTC. Translated: CASSALSYGYTF. Complete variable domain (other parts from reference TRBV9 and TRBJ1-2): DSGVTQTPKHLITATGQRVTLRCSPRSGDLSVYWYQQSLDQGLQFLIQYYNGEERAKGNILERFSAQQFPDLHSELNLSSLELGDSALYFCASSALSYGYTFGSGTRLTVV.